The 20 T cell receptor beta chains below all came from one sample that was sequenced in a study of response to subunit inactivated influenza vaccine. One entry per CDR3 protein results from TCRdb running MiXCR on the RT-PCR reads. The sample lists about 540,000 distinct CDR3 sequences, 14% seen once, with more than 9.5% in the top ten. Sequenced here: PBMCs from blood, sampled approximately 13 days after vaccination. The receptors shown here come from a man aged 50 or older who received an inactivated influenza vaccine.

This clonotype was seen more than once but under ten times. The CDR3 coding sequence is TGTGCCAGCAGCCAGAGACCGGGGAGCACAGATACGCAGTATTTT. It encodes CASSQRPGSTDTQYF. The V gene is TRBV3-1, the J gene TRBJ2-3, with a tentative D call TRBD2 (5 bases). The CDR3 covers 15 residues. V lost 3 bases to trimming and J lost 0 bases, with 10 bases between them. CDR1 is LGHDT and CDR2 is YNNKEL in the germline V gene (reference sequence).

The genes are TRBV12-3 or TRBV12-4 and TRBJ1-5, with D unresolved. V dropped 6 bases and J dropped 3 bases, with 12 bases sitting between them. The CDR3 sequence is 14 residues long. The CDR3 here is CASSPVWVNQPQHF. The CDR3 DNA reads as TGTGCCAGCAGCCCCGTCTGGGTCAATCAGCCCCAGCATTTT.

This clonotype has a handful of counts. The rearrangement uses TRBV3-1 and TRBJ2-5, with D tentatively TRBD2 (5 bases). Trimming stripped 1 base from V and 5 bases from J, with 11 bases between. Germline CDR1 and CDR2: LGHDT and YNNKEL (reference sequence). CDR3 length equals 14 residues. The CDR3 loop is CASSQGYGEETQYF. CDR3 nucleotide sequence: TGTGCCAGCAGCCAAGGATACGGGGAGGAGACCCAGTACTTC.

The CDR3 sequence is CSATSGGVFNEQFF. The CDR3 region has the DNA TGCAGTGCAACTAGCGGGGGGGTTTTCAATGAGCAGTTCTTC. The J gene is TRBJ2-1, the V gene TRBV20-1; 13 bases fit TRBD2. V was clipped by 6 bases and J by 6 bases; unmatched bases: 5. The CDR3 covers 14 residues. The germline gives CDR1 DFQATT, CDR2 SNEGSKA (reference sequence).

V usage is TRBV6-5 and J usage is TRBJ2-7; perhaps TRBD2 as D (5 bases). CDR1 is MNHEY and CDR2 is SVGAGI in the germline V gene. This CDR3 has 15 residues. The V end lost 2 bases, the J end lost 1 base, and 12 bases lay between the germline ends. Here the CDR3 reads CASSYGSDTSYEQYF. Written as DNA, the CDR3 is TGTGCCAGCAGTTACGGGAGTGACACGTCCTACGAGCAGTACTTC.

This clonotype showed up many times. One junction end disagrees with the germline gene, perhaps due to a read error. The chain combines TRBV12-3 or TRBV12-4 with TRBJ2-2, with D hard to call. The CDR3 has 13 amino acids. CDR3 sequence reads: CASSLGLTGELFF. The DNA of the CDR3 is TGTGCCAGCAGCTTAGGTCTGACCGGGGAGCTGTTTTTT.

This clonotype showed up just a few times. The CDR3 is CSAEGTENTEAFF. DNA of the CDR3: TGCAGTGCGGAAGGGACAGAGAACACTGAAGCTTTCTTT. V gene TRBV20-1 combines with J gene TRBJ1-1; 7 bases align to TRBD1. Germline V CDR1 and CDR2: DFQATT, SNEGSKA (reference sequence). This CDR3 spans 13 amino acids. Losses at the gene ends were 6 bases for V and 1 base for J; bases not matched to a gene: 5.

In this sample, this clonotype turned up many times. The V call is TRBV12-3 or TRBV12-4, the J call TRBJ2-2; 9 bases fit TRBD2. The CDR3 has 15 amino acids. After removal of 10 bases from V and 4 bases from J, the junction contained 10 bases not matched to a gene. Here the CDR3 DNA reads TGTGCCACCCAAACCAGCGGGGGGTTCACCGGGGAGCTGTTTTTT. Translating it yields CATQTSGGFTGELFF.

V usage is TRBV6-5 and J usage is TRBJ2-7; D is possibly TRBD1 or TRBD2 (6 bases each). Germline V gives CDR1 MNHEY, CDR2 SVGAGI. The V end lost 3 bases, the J end lost 4 bases, and 16 bases lay between the germline ends. This CDR3 has 15 amino acids. The CDR3 bases are TGTGCCAGCAGTTATTATGACGGGGGCCGGTACGAGCAGTACTTC. Its translation is CASSYYDGGRYEQYF.

In its sample, this clonotype was seen a few times. The gene calls are TRBV9 and TRBJ1-2; D is perhaps TRBD1 (5 bases). V was clipped by 0 bases and J by 0 bases, with 15 bases between them. Germline lookup yields CDR1 SGDLS and CDR2 YYNGEE. This CDR3 comprises 17 residues. The CDR3 sequence: CASSVVAGLLPNYGYTF. In DNA, the CDR3 is TGTGCCAGCAGCGTAGTGGCAGGGCTACTACCTAACTATGGCTACACCTTC.

The chain combines TRBV5-4 with TRBJ1-6, with 9 positions matching TRBD1. V shed 4 bases, J shed 7 bases, and the junction held 6 bases outside the gene matches. This CDR3 has 15 amino acids. The V gene's germline CDR1 is SGHNT and CDR2 YYREEE (reference sequence). This CDR3 is CASSGQGPANSPLHF. CDR3 DNA sequence: TGTGCCAGCAGCGGACAGGGGCCCGCGAATTCACCCCTCCACTTT. Together with reference TRBV5-4 and TRBJ1-6, the CDR3 gives the full variable domain: ETGVTQSPTHLIKTRGQQVTLRCSSQSGHNTVSWYQQALGQGPQFIFQYYREEENGRGNFPPRFSGLQFPNYSSELNVNALELDDSALYLCASSGQGPANSPLHFGNGTRLTVT.

This chain uses TRBV10-3 with TRBJ2-5; 11 positions match TRBD2. Germline V gives CDR1 ENHRY, CDR2 SYGVKD. J lost 1 base, V lost 6 bases, and 10 bases had no gene match. This CDR3 region has 17 residues. This CDR3 reads CAISGDSSGGTQETQYF. The CDR3 coding sequence is TGTGCCATCAGCGGGGATTCTAGCGGGGGGACCCAAGAGACCCAGTACTTC.

The J gene is TRBJ2-7, the V gene TRBV20-1; D ambiguous. V gave up 2 bases and J gave up 1 base, with 9 bases separating them. CDR3 size: 13 residues. Germline CDR1 is DFQATT and CDR2 is SNEGSKA (reference sequence). CDR3 region: CSARPGWSYEQYF. DNA of the CDR3: TGCAGTGCTAGACCGGGTTGGTCCTACGAGCAGTACTTC.

This clonotype has only a few counts. The genes are TRBV12-3 or TRBV12-4 and TRBJ2-1, with a possible D match to TRBD2 (6 bases). Trimming left V 4 bases short and J 6 bases short, with 13 bases between. CDR3 size: 14 residues. CDR3 loop: CASSSRRGGNEQFF. The CDR3, as DNA: TGTGCCAGCAGTTCCCGGAGGGGCGGCAATGAGCAGTTCTTC.

This clonotype was recorded a few times. This sequence joins TRBV9 and TRBJ2-3; possibly TRBD2 for D (5 bases). The V gene lost 4 bases and the J gene lost 0 bases, with 9 bases spanning the gap. CDR3 size: 14 residues. Germline CDR1 SGDLS, CDR2 YYNGEE. The CDR3 coding sequence is TGTGCCAGCAGCCCAAGGACTAGCACAGATACGCAGTATTTT. Translating it yields CASSPRTSTDTQYF.

The V and J genes are TRBV11-1 and TRBJ2-3; D is tentatively TRBD1 or TRBD2 (5 bases each). This CDR3 is 19 amino acids long. V dropped 6 bases and J dropped 1 base, with 26 bases sitting between them. Per germline, CDR1 SGHAT and CDR2 FQDESV (reference sequence). CDR3 loop: CASRGTGTRTTPGTDTQYF. In nucleotides, the CDR3 is TGTGCCAGCAGGGGAACCGGGACCAGAACGACCCCCGGCACAGATACGCAGTATTTT.

This clonotype appeared a few times. This chain joins TRBV7-9 and TRBJ2-2; D call uncertain. The CDR3 runs to 15 residues. V was cut by 3 bases and J by 4 bases, with 12 bases left in between. Germline values: CDR1 SEHNR, CDR2 FQNEAQ (reference sequence). In nucleotides, the CDR3 is TGTGCCAGCAGCTTTAGTATGGGGTTCACCGGGGAGCTGTTTTTT. Protein sequence: CASSFSMGFTGELFF.

The CDR3 sequence: CASRWTGGHEQYF. The CDR3 nucleotides read TGTGCCAGCAGATGGACAGGGGGCCACGAGCAGTACTTC. The rearrangement uses TRBV28 and TRBJ2-7; 11 nucleotides agree with TRBD1. The germline CDR1 and CDR2 sequences are MDHEN and SYDVKM. J lost 5 bases, V lost 6 bases, and 3 bases had no gene match. The CDR3 consists of 13 residues. Full variable domain (outside the CDR3, taken from reference TRBV28 and TRBJ2-7): DVKVTQSSRYLVKRTGEKVFLECVQDMDHENMFWYRQDPGLGLRLIYFSYDVKMKEKGDIPEGYSVSREKKERFSLILESASTNQTSMYLCASRWTGGHEQYFGPGTRLTVT.

This clonotype was picked up a small number of times. The V call is TRBV27, the J call TRBJ2-1; 9 nucleotides match TRBD2. J gave up 4 bases and V 3 bases, and 4 bases lay outside the gene matches. The CDR3 consists of 15 residues. Germline assignment: CDR1 MNHEY and CDR2 SMNVEV (reference sequence). The CDR3 DNA follows: TGTGCCAGCAGTTTTCAGGGACTAGCATACAATGAGCAGTTCTTC. As protein: CASSFQGLAYNEQFF.

This clonotype was recorded many times. J is TRBJ2-5 and V is TRBV7-2; D perhaps matches TRBD2 (5 bases). Per the germline V gene, CDR1 is SGHTA and CDR2 is FQGNSA. V was shortened by 6 bases and J by 2 bases, with 10 bases between the two germline ends. This CDR3 has 13 residues. In DNA, the CDR3 is TGTGCCAGCAGTATTAGCGTTCAAGAGACCCAGTACTTC. Its translation is CASSISVQETQYF.